The 6 T cell receptor beta chains in this list originate from one sample, sequenced in a study of blood T cell repertoires in COVID-19. Profiled with immunoSEQ multiplex PCR; TCRdb holds only in-frame clones, not every one. The sample lists 100,000 or so clones; about 85% were seen once. Sequenced: peripheral blood. Receptors were obtained from a man in his 60s with acute or convalescent COVID-19.

V usage is TRBV4-1 and J usage is TRBJ2-3; the D is unclear. CDR1 and CDR2 (germline): MGHRA, YSYEKL. The CDR3 has 15 amino acids. V gave up 2 bases and J gave up 0 bases, with 9 bases separating them. The CDR3 region has the DNA TGCGCCAGCAGCCAACCCGAGAGGAGCACAGATACGCAGTATTTT. Translating gives CASSQPERSTDTQYF.

The chain uses TRBV9 and TRBJ2-2; D is perhaps TRBD2 (5 bases). CDR1 is SGDLS, CDR2 YYNGEE, per germline. There are 15 residues in the CDR3. Trimming cost V 3 bases and J 4 bases, with 13 bases left between them. Here the CDR3 reads CASSARPGSTGELFF. In DNA form, the CDR3 reads TGTGCCAGCAGCGCCCGACCGGGAAGCACCGGGGAGCTGTTTTTT. Supplemented by reference TRBV9 and TRBJ2-2, the full variable domain reads DSGVTQTPKHLITATGQRVTLRCSPRSGDLSVYWYQQSLDQGLQFLIQYYNGEERAKGNILERFSAQQFPDLHSELNLSSLELGDSALYFCASSARPGSTGELFFGEGSRLTVL.

The gene calls are TRBV7-2 and TRBJ2-7; possibly TRBD1 for D (6 bases). The CDR3 contains 14 residues. Deletions cut 1 base from V and 4 bases from J, with 11 bases between. Per germline, CDR1 SGHTA and CDR2 FQGNSA. CDR3 region: CASSLGPTGYEQYF. Here the CDR3 DNA reads TGTGCCAGCAGCTTAGGCCCGACAGGATACGAGCAGTACTTC.

This chain links TRBV7-3 with TRBJ2-1; 10 bases are a match to TRBD2. Germline loops: CDR1 SGHTA, CDR2 FQGTGA. The V segment lost 7 bases and the J segment 0 bases; nucleotides outside the gene matches: 9. CDR3 size: 17 residues. The DNA of the CDR3 is TGTGCCAGCAAGGGGCATTTAGCGGGGGGCTCCTACAATGAGCAGTTCTTC. Translating gives CASKGHLAGGSYNEQFF.

The chain carries TRBV7-6 and TRBJ2-2; 7 bases align to TRBD1. V shed 1 base, J shed 1 base, and the junction held 3 bases outside the gene matches. CDR1 is SGHVS, CDR2 FNYEAQ, per germline. This CDR3 has 16 amino acids. As DNA, the CDR3 is TGTGCCAGCAGCTTAGACAGGGGCGAGAACACCGGGGAGCTGTTTTTT. Protein product: CASSLDRGENTGELFF.

The chain recombines TRBV4-1 with TRBJ2-5; TRBD1 matches at 8 bases. V was clipped by 3 bases and J by 3 bases; unmatched bases: 6. The CDR3 covers 15 residues. Per the germline V gene, CDR1 is MGHRA and CDR2 is YSYEKL. The CDR3 coding sequence is TGCGCCAGCAGCCAGACCCTACAGGGGGAAGAGACCCAGTACTTC. Its translation: CASSQTLQGEETQYF.